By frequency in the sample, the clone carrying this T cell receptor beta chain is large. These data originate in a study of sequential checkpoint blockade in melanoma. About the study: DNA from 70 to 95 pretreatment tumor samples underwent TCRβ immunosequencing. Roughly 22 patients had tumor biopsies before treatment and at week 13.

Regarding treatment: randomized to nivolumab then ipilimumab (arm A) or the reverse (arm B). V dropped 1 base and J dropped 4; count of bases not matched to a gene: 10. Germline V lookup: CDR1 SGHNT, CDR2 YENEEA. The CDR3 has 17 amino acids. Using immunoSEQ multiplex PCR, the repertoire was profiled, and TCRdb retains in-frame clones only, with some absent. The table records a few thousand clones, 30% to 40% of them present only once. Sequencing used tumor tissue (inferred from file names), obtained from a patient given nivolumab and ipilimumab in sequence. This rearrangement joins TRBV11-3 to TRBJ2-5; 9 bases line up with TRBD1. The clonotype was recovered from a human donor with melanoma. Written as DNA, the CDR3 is TGTGCCAGCAGCTTAGGAGGTGCACAGGGGGCGGGAGAGACCCAGTACTTC. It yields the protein CASSLGGAQGAGETQYF. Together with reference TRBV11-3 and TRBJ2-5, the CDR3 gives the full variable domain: EAGVVQSPRYKIIEKKQPVAFWCNPISGHNTLYWYLQNLGQGPELLIRYENEEAVDDSQLPKDRFSAERLKGVDSTLKIQPAELGDSAVYLCASSLGGAQGAGETQYFGPGTRLLVL.